A selection of T cell receptor beta chains follows, all from one sample in a study of shared clonotypes between healthy human individuals. Profiling relied on immunoSEQ multiplex PCR, and the TCRdb table lists in-frame clones only, not all of them. Here the sample spans approximately 1,500,000 clones, 95% to 97% being singletons. Sequencing was performed on naive CD4+ T cells sorted from blood. These receptors all stem from a man younger than 45 in good health. CDR3s include the opening cysteine and the closing phenylalanine or tryptophan. Fields, in order: D gene, clone size, J gene, V gene, CDR3 DNA, CDR3 protein. A D gene is named only where the DNA matches it firmly. Clone size is given for some rows only: seen once, a few or many times, or a class if the clone is expanded.

>NA|NA|TRBJ2-1|TRBV7-8
TGTGCCAGCAGCTTAGGGGACTTAGCGCAGCAGTTCTTC
CASSLGDLAQQFF
>NA|NA|TRBJ1-2|TRBV5-1
TGCGCCAGCAGCTGGCCTGAAGGGACCGGTGGCTTCCTCTATGGCTACACCTTC
CASSWPEGTGGFLYGYTF
>NA|NA|TRBJ2-7|TRBV11-3
TGTGCCAGCAGCGCCGGGACACCCTACGAGCAGTACTTC
CASSAGTPYEQYF
>NA|NA|TRBJ1-2|TRBV14
TGTGCCAGCAGCCAAGGGACCCCTGGAGTAGGCTACACCTTC
CASSQGTPGVGYTF
>NA|NA|TRBJ1-1|TRBV14
TGTGCCAGCAGCCAAACCCATTGGGGTAAAAACACTGAAGCTTTCTTT
CASSQTHWGKNTEAFF
>TRBD2|NA|TRBJ2-7|TRBV10-3
TGTGCCATCACGTCCGGGACTAGCGGGAGGGTGCACGAGCAGTACTTC
CAITSGTSGRVHEQYF
>NA|NA|TRBJ2-1|TRBV6-4
TGTGCCAGCAGTGACGGCGGTGAGCAGTTCTTC
CASSDGGEQFF
>NA|NA|TRBJ2-3|TRBV7-9
TGTGCCAGCAGCTTAGCGGGCCGGACAGATACGCAGTATTTT
CASSLAGRTDTQYF
>TRBD1|NA|TRBJ1-2|TRBV30
TGTGCCTGGAGCGGGACAGTCTATGGCTACACCTTC
CAWSGTVYGYTF
>TRBD1|NA|TRBJ2-3|TRBV18
TGTGCCAGCTCCCCGCGGACAGGGGTTTTGGATACGCAGTATTTT
CASSPRTGVLDTQYF
>TRBD2|NA|TRBJ2-7|TRBV5-1
TGCGCCAGCAGCTTTAGCGGGAGTTCCCACGAGCAGTACTTC
CASSFSGSSHEQYF
>TRBD2|NA|TRBJ2-2|TRBV5-1
TGCGCCAGCAGCTTGGGGTCTCTAGCGGGAGGGCCAACCGGGGAGCTGTTTTTT
CASSLGSLAGGPTGELFF
>TRBD1|NA|TRBJ2-4|TRBV2
TGTGCCAGCAGTTCGACAGGGGCGTCAAAAAACATTCAGTACTTC
CASSSTGASKNIQYF
>NA|NA|TRBJ2-7|TRBV7-2
TGTGCCAGCAGCCCGGGTGTTGGCGAGCAGTACTTC
CASSPGVGEQYF
>TRBD2|once|TRBJ2-3|TRBV5-1
TGCGCCAGCAGCCCGGGGACTAGCGGGAGGGCCGTAGATACGCAGTATTTT
CASSPGTSGRAVDTQYF
>NA|NA|TRBJ2-7|TRBV5-6
TGTGCCAGCAGCAGCTTCGAAGTGAGACGGAGCCCATACTACGAGCAGTACTTC
CASSSFEVRRSPYYEQYF
>NA|NA|TRBJ2-1|TRBV18
TGTGCCAGCTCACCCCCGGGACGCCTACGGAATGAGCAGTTCTTC
CASSPPGRLRNEQFF
>TRBD1|NA|TRBJ2-1|TRBV5-1
TGCGCCAGCAGCCCAGACAGGGGAGTTGGATCCTACAATGAGCAGTTCTTC
CASSPDRGVGSYNEQFF
>NA|NA|TRBJ1-5|TRBV28
TGTGCCAGCAGTCGCATAGGTTCAGGCAATCAGCCCCAGCATTTT
CASSRIGSGNQPQHF
>NA|NA|TRBJ1-4|TRBV5-1
TGCGCCAGCAGCTTAAGTGCAACTAATGAAAAACTGTTTTTT
CASSLSATNEKLFF
>NA|NA|TRBJ2-1|TRBV12-5
TGTGCTAGTGCCGGAATCGATGAGCAGTTCTTC
CASAGIDEQFF
>TRBD2|NA|TRBJ2-1|TRBV5-8
TGTGCCAGCAGCTTCTTAGCGGGAGGGCGGGGTGAGCAGTTCTTC
CASSFLAGGRGEQFF
>NA|NA|TRBJ2-1|TRBV7-9
TGTGCCAGCAGCTACAAGGAGCACCGCTACAATGAGCAGTTCTTC
CASSYKEHRYNEQFF
>NA|NA|TRBJ1-1|TRBV28
TGTGCCAGCAGCCTCAGGGGTGGAAGGAACACTGAAGCTTTCTTT
CASSLRGGRNTEAFF
>NA|NA|TRBJ2-1|TRBV5-1
TGCGCCAGCAGCTCTGGACAGACAGGCTCCTACAATGAGCAGTTCTTC
CASSSGQTGSYNEQFF
>NA|NA|TRBJ2-5|TRBV7-9
TGTGCCAGCAGCTTAGAACAGGTCACGGAGACCCAGTACTTC
CASSLEQVTETQYF
>NA|NA|TRBJ2-7|TRBV11-3
TGTGCCAGCAGCATACAACAGGGCGCCTCCTACGAGCAGTACTTC
CASSIQQGASYEQYF
>NA|NA|TRBJ2-3|TRBV28
TGTGCCAGCACCTCGACCGAAGATACGCAGTATTTT
CASTSTEDTQYF